This TCR beta chain comes out of a study of shared clonotypes between healthy human individuals. This clone appeared once. Genomic DNA, for the unsorted samples, came from about 90 million PBMCs. J lost 5 bases, V lost 0 bases, and 4 bases had no gene match. Germline V gene data show CDR1 as SGDLS and CDR2 as YYNGEE. The CDR3 contains 14 residues. The authors ran unsorted PBMC replicate PCRs on approximately 300 ng DNA, around 27,000 T cell genomes. As originally analysed: Because ImmunoSEQ provided only junction sequences with no quality scores, the filtering differed. Sequenced by immunoSEQ multiplex PCR; TCRdb stores in-frame clones only, minus some. Clonal size and the V and J genes are those of that table, whereas D and trimming came from the DNA. The table shows fewer than 600,000 clones, with around 77% occurring only once.

The origin of this receptor is a middle-aged woman in good health. Some clones in this sample may be carry-over from other donors' samples. The rearrangement uses TRBV9 and TRBJ2-7; 8 nucleotides agree with TRBD2. The sequencing sample was made of PBMCs. The CDR3 loop reads CASSVAWTSNEQYF. CDR3 bases: TGTGCCAGCAGCGTAGCTTGGACTAGCAACGAGCAGTACTTC.